The clone carrying this T cell receptor (beta chain) was counted between two and nine times. Its antigen remains unidentified. This sample is part of a study of T-cell reconstitution after alpha-beta-depleted transplantation in children. Study-wide points: Expanded graft clones numbering several hundred reportedly gave rise to alpha-beta T cells about two months after transplant. Certain patients had high TCRbeta diversity at day 60, and it came from recipient T cells and thymic progenitors that survived. The main origin of T-cell counts and diversity one year after transplant was newly produced T cells.

Looked up from germline, CDR1 is MNHEY and CDR2 is SVGAGI. V lost 4 bases and J 4 bases, leaving 22 bases between the germline ends. CDR3 length equals 17 residues. Unique molecular identifiers were used in preparing the TCRbeta library. TCRdb re-derived calls from the PCR reads in MiXCR, one entry per CDR3 protein. The table has hundreds of thousands of distinct CDR3 sequences, roughly 24% seen once. The input for sequencing was PBMCs, mostly from graft donor cells, taken 360 days after TCRalphabeta/CD19-depleted stem cell transplant. This clonotype originated in a boy less than two years old who had a stem cell transplant for acute myeloid leukemia, so the T cells may come from the graft donor. The genes are TRBV6-5 and TRBJ1-1; possibly TRBD1 for D (5 bases). The CDR3 coding sequence is TGTGCCAGCAGTTTTGGTGTCGGGGGGGTTTCGGGCACTGAAGCTTTCTTT. Translated, it gives CASSFGVGGVSGTEAFF.